A selection of T cell receptor beta chains follows, all from one sample in a study of shared clonotypes between healthy human individuals. Data came from immunoSEQ multiplex PCR; TCRdb stores just in-frame clones and leaves some out. Of about 680,000 clones in the sample, around 72% are singletons; the top ten hold approximately 1.8%. The sequenced material came from memory CD4+ T cells sorted from blood. The receptors here all came from a woman in her 30s in good health. The CDR3 runs from the conserved cysteine through the conserved F or W. D genes are given only for firm matches. Clone size is shown for a subset of rows, as once, few, many or a class of expanded clone.

abundance	d_gene	v_gene	j_gene	CDR3nt	CDR3aa
once	TRBD2	TRBV7-6	TRBJ2-3	TGTGCCAGCAGCCCAATTGGGAGAGCGGGGAGCACAGATACGCAGTATTTT	CASSPIGRAGSTDTQYF
NA	NA	TRBV7-9	TRBJ2-7	TGTGCCAGCAGCTTAGGGCTCGGCGGTGACTCCTACGAGCAGTACTTC	CASSLGLGGDSYEQYF
once	NA	TRBV5-1	TRBJ2-7	TGCGCCAGCAGGCCTGCTACCGGCTACGAGCAGTACTTC	CASRPATGYEQYF
NA	NA	TRBV19	TRBJ1-5	TGTGCCAGTAGTATCGGGCGTAATCAGCCCCAGCATTTT	CASSIGRNQPQHF
NA	TRBD1	TRBV5-1	TRBJ2-7	TGCGCCAGCAGCCCGCGGACAGGGGGCAGGAGGGAGCAGTACTTC	CASSPRTGGRREQYF
few	NA	TRBV19	TRBJ2-7	TGTGCCAGTAGTACGAGTGTAACTCCCTCCTACGAGCAGTACTTC	CASSTSVTPSYEQYF
NA	TRBD1	TRBV30	TRBJ2-5	TGTGCCCGTGACAGGGGGGTAAGAGAGACCCAGTACTTC	CARDRGVRETQYF
NA	NA	TRBV11-2	TRBJ2-7	TGTGCCAGCAGCTTAGTACAGGGCCGCCACGAGCAGTACTTC	CASSLVQGRHEQYF
NA	NA	TRBV30	TRBJ2-3	TGTGCCTCGCAGGGTTTCTCAGATACGCAGTATTTT	CASQGFSDTQYF
NA	TRBD1	TRBV7-9	TRBJ2-7	TGTGCCAGCACCAACAGGGGGCCCTACGAGCAGTACTTC	CASTNRGPYEQYF
NA	NA	TRBV6-5	TRBJ2-7	TGTGCCAGCAGTTACGACAGTGCCTCCTACGAGCAGTACTTC	CASSYDSASYEQYF
NA	TRBD1	TRBV23-1	TRBJ2-7	TGCGCCAGCGGGGGGACAGGCGACTCCTACGAGCAGTACTTC	CASGGTGDSYEQYF
NA	NA	TRBV6-1	TRBJ2-2	TGTGCCAGCAGGAGTCCCCTAAACACCGGGGAGCTGTTTTTT	CASRSPLNTGELFF
NA	TRBD2	TRBV5-4	TRBJ2-3	TGTGCCAGCAGCTTGGAGCTAGCGGAGAGGAATACGCAGTATTTT	CASSLELAERNTQYF
NA	TRBD1	TRBV11-2	TRBJ2-1	TGTGCCAGCAGCTTATCACTCCCGGGACAGGGGTACAATGAGCAGTTCTTC	CASSLSLPGQGYNEQFF
NA	TRBD2	TRBV30	TRBJ2-7	TGTGCCTGGAAGAAAGCGGGAGAGGCCTACGAGCAGTACTTC	CAWKKAGEAYEQYF
NA	TRBD2	TRBV7-2	TRBJ2-3	TGTGCCAGCAGCCTCGGTGGGACTAGCGGCACAGATACGCAGTATTTT	CASSLGGTSGTDTQYF
few	TRBD1	TRBV7-9	TRBJ2-1	TGTGCCAGCAGCTTCGGCAGGGGGCTAGGTGAGCAGTTCTTC	CASSFGRGLGEQFF
many	NA	TRBV12-1	TRBJ2-3	TGTGCCAGCAGCTTTGCGCAAGGGAGGACAGATACGCAGTATTTT	CASSFAQGRTDTQYF
NA	NA	TRBV29-1	TRBJ2-5	TGCAGCGTTGATGCGGAGACCCAGTACTTC	CSVDAETQYF
NA	NA	TRBV6-5	TRBJ1-1	TGTGCCAGCAGTTCTTCTGGCCTCCAGAACACTGAAGCTTTCTTT	CASSSSGLQNTEAFF
NA	NA	TRBV28	TRBJ1-2	TGTGCCAGCAGACCGGGGGGACCCTATGGCTACACCTTC	CASRPGGPYGYTF
NA	NA	TRBV11-1	TRBJ2-3	TGTGCCAGCAGCGGCCAAGGAGGGTACTCGGAAGATACGCAGTATTTT	CASSGQGGYSEDTQYF
NA	NA	TRBV5-1	TRBJ2-7	TGCGCCAGCAGCAGGGCCTCTGACGAGCAGTACTTC	CASSRASDEQYF
NA	NA	TRBV21-1	TRBJ2-7	TGTGCCAGCAGCGCGACTGGGGATCCTGGCGAGCAGTACTTC	CASSATGDPGEQYF
few	NA	TRBV21-1	TRBJ2-1	TGTGCCAGCAGCGGCGGATCCGATTACAATGAGCAGTTCTTC	CASSGGSDYNEQFF
NA	NA	TRBV7-9	TRBJ1-1	TGTGCCAGCAGCTTAGCTAGCAGAACGATGAACACTGAAGCTTTCTTT	CASSLASRTMNTEAFF
NA	TRBD2	TRBV19	TRBJ2-7	TGTGCCAGTAGCAACCAGGGAGGGAGTACCTACGAGCAGTACTTC	CASSNQGGSTYEQYF
few	TRBD1	TRBV18	TRBJ2-7	TGTGCCAGCTCACCGGGACAGTCCTACGAGCAGTACTTC	CASSPGQSYEQYF
NA	TRBD2	TRBV7-9	TRBJ2-7	TGTGCCAGCAGCTTATTTCAAGCGGGAGGAATCTACGAGCAGTACTTC	CASSLFQAGGIYEQYF
NA	NA	TRBV5-1	TRBJ2-7	TGCGCCAGCAGACTGGCGTCCGGTTACGAGCAGTACTTC	CASRLASGYEQYF
NA	TRBD1	TRBV29-1	TRBJ1-2	TGCAGCGTTACCCACAGGGGCACGGACTATGGCTACACCTTC	CSVTHRGTDYGYTF
NA	NA	TRBV28	TRBJ2-1	TGTGCCAGCAGACAACTCAGTGAGCAGTTCTTC	CASRQLSEQFF
NA	TRBD1	TRBV5-8	TRBJ2-6	TGTGCCAGCAGCTTTAACAGGGGTGGGGCCAACGTCCTGACTTTC	CASSFNRGGANVLTF
NA	NA	TRBV15	TRBJ1-1	TGTGCCACCAGCAGAGCAGGGAACACTGAAGCTTTCTTT	CATSRAGNTEAFF
few	NA	TRBV5-1	TRBJ2-1	TGCGCCAGCAGCTTGCAAAGCGGCTCCTACAATGAGCAGTTCTTC	CASSLQSGSYNEQFF
NA	TRBD2	TRBV19	TRBJ2-7	TGTGCCAGTAGCCTAACTAGCGGAATCTCCTACGAGCAGTACTTC	CASSLTSGISYEQYF
NA	NA	TRBV28	TRBJ2-5	TGTGCCAGCAGTAGAGAGACCCAGTACTTC	CASSRETQYF
few	NA	TRBV6-5	TRBJ2-3	TGTGCCAGCACTCATGACAGGAACACAGATACGCAGTATTTT	CASTHDRNTDTQYF
NA	NA	TRBV18	TRBJ2-1	TGTGCCAGCTCACCTCCAGAGATCTACAATGAGCAGTTCTTC	CASSPPEIYNEQFF
once	NA	TRBV7-2	TRBJ2-7	TGTGCCAGCAGCTTAACTATCGGACCCTACGAGCAGTACTTC	CASSLTIGPYEQYF
once	TRBD2	TRBV6-1	TRBJ2-5	TGTGCCAGCAGTGAAAGGGGAGGGAGTGAGACCCAGTACTTC	CASSERGGSETQYF
once	TRBD1	TRBV12-5	TRBJ1-2	TGTGCTAGTGGTTTGGCCCGGGACAGACTTTATGGCTACACCTTC	CASGLARDRLYGYTF
NA	TRBD2	TRBV5-1	TRBJ2-5	TGCGCCAGCAGCCTAGGGACTAGCGGGAATACCCAGTACTTC	CASSLGTSGNTQYF
NA	NA	TRBV21-1	TRBJ1-1	TGTGCCAGCAGCCCAGAGAGGGCTTTCTTT	CASSPERAFF
NA	TRBD1	TRBV2	TRBJ1-5	TGTGCCAGCAGTCAAGACAGGGGGCCCCAGCATTTT	CASSQDRGPQHF
NA	TRBD1	TRBV6-5	TRBJ2-7	TGTGCCAGCGGTTTAACAGGGGGATCCTACGAGCAGTACTTC	CASGLTGGSYEQYF
few	NA	TRBV4-2	TRBJ1-1	TGTGCCAGCAGCCAAGAGGTGGCGAACACTGAAGCTTTCTTT	CASSQEVANTEAFF
NA	NA	TRBV11-3	TRBJ2-7	TGTGCCAGCAGCTTAGGGATGGGGCGGAACGAGCAGTACTTC	CASSLGMGRNEQYF
NA	TRBD2	TRBV7-3	TRBJ2-2	TGTGCCAGCAGCTTAGGCGGGAGGGCCGCCACCGGGGAGCTGTTTTTT	CASSLGGRAATGELFF
NA	TRBD1	TRBV28	TRBJ1-2	TGTGCCAGCAGCAGAACAGGGGGCGTAAGTGGCTACACCTTC	CASSRTGGVSGYTF
NA	NA	TRBV5-1	TRBJ1-3	TGCGCCAGCAGCAGCGCATCCGGTCCTGGAAACACCATATATTTT	CASSSASGPGNTIYF
many	TRBD1	TRBV7-2	TRBJ1-1	TGTGCCAGCAGCCCAGGGACAGGGAGGATGAACACTGAAGCTTTCTTT	CASSPGTGRMNTEAFF
NA	NA	TRBV7-7	TRBJ2-6	TGTGCCAGCAGCTTTTTTGGGGCCAACGTCCTGACTTTC	CASSFFGANVLTF
NA	TRBD1	TRBV6-5	TRBJ1-1	TGTGCCAGCTGTAGGGGGCCTGACACTGAAGCTTTCTTT	CASCRGPDTEAFF
NA	TRBD2	TRBV5-1	TRBJ2-1	TGCGCCAGCAGCCTGTCTAGCGGGGGGTACAATGAGCAGTTCTTC	CASSLSSGGYNEQFF
NA	TRBD1	TRBV5-1	TRBJ2-1	TGCGCCAGCAGCCCGGACAGGGGGGCCTACAATGAGCAGTTCTTC	CASSPDRGAYNEQFF
few	NA	TRBV7-9	TRBJ1-1	TGTGCCAGTCTCAGTGTGGCTGAAGCTTTCTTT	CASLSVAEAFF
NA	TRBD1	TRBV28	TRBJ1-1	TGTGCCAGCCATGCCGGACAGGGAAACACTGAAGCTTTCTTT	CASHAGQGNTEAFF